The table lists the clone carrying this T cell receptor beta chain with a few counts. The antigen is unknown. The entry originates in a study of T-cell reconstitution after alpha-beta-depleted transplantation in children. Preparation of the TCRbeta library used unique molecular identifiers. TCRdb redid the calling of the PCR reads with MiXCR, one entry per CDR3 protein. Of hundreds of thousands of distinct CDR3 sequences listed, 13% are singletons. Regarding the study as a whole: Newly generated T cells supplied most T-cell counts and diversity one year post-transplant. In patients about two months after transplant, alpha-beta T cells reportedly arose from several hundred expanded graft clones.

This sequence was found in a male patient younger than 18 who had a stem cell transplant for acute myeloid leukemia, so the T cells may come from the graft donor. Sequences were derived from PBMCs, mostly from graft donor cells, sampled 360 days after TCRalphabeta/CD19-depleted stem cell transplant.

Here the CDR3 reads CASQKTANYEQYF. The CDR3, as DNA: TGTGCCAGCCAGAAGACAGCAAACTACGAGCAGTACTTC. This rearrangement joins TRBV6-6 to TRBJ2-7; maybe TRBD1 (5 bases). Germline V gene lookup returns CDR1 MNHNY and CDR2 SVGAGI (reference sequence). The CDR3 sequence is 13 residues long. Trimming shortened V by 8 bases and J by 3 bases, and 14 bases separated the two germline ends.